A few counts support the clone carrying this T cell receptor beta chain. Its antigen is still unknown. These data originate in a study of early T cells in non-severe SARS-CoV-2 infection. Turning to the study itself: With bulk RNA from unsorted whole blood as input, sequencing yielded unpaired chains. Whole-study results and caveats: Sequences matched to VDJdb favored anti-spike CD8 responses, while private and CD4 specificities were missed.

V gave up 2 bases and J gave up 8 bases; unmatched junction bases: 6. Germline V CDR1 and CDR2: LNHDA, SQIVND (reference sequence). The CDR3 has 15 amino acids. Unique molecular identifier tags were affixed to discrete cDNA molecules. TCRdb used MiXCR to reprocess the 5' RACE reads, holding one entry per CDR3 protein. The sample consists of 85,000 to 95,000 distinct CDR3 sequences, roughly 15% of them appearing once. The specimen sequenced was whole blood. This sequence joins TRBV19 and TRBJ2-1; TRBD1 matches at 10 bases. This receptor was obtained from an adult who was a healthcare worker with PCR-confirmed SARS-CoV-2 infection or an uninfected control (not recorded which). CDR3 sequence reads: CASSIWDRGRDEQFF. The CDR3 DNA is TGTGCCAGTAGTATATGGGACAGGGGTCGCGATGAGCAGTTCTTC. Drawing the rest from reference TRBV19 and TRBJ2-1, the complete variable domain is DGGITQSPKYLFRKEGQNVTLSCEQNLNHDAMYWYRQDPGQGLRLIYYSQIVNDFQKGDIAEGYSVSREKKESFPLTVTSAQKNPTAFYLCASSIWDRGRDEQFFGPGTRLTVL.